Listed below are T cell receptor beta chains from one sample, sequenced in a study of blood T cell repertoires in COVID-19. Assay: immunoSEQ multiplex PCR; the TCRdb copy retains only in-frame clones and omits some. This sample yields some 270,000 clones, of which 75% to 90% are seen a single time; around 2% belongs to the top ten. Sequencing used peripheral blood. The receptors here all came from a man over 45 with acute or convalescent COVID-19. Each CDR3 is given with its conserved first and last residue. Fields, in order: CDR3 DNA, CDR3 protein, J gene, V gene, D gene, clone size. D genes are given only for firm matches. Clone size is given for some rows only: seen once, a few or many times, or a class if the clone is expanded.

CDR3 DNA: TGTGCCACCAGTGATTCACAGGGATACGAGCAGTACTTC
CDR3 protein: CATSDSQGYEQYF
J gene: TRBJ2-7
V gene: TRBV24-1
D gene: -
clone size: -

CDR3 DNA: TGTGCCAGCAGGGACAGGGTAAACACCATATATTTT
CDR3 protein: CASRDRVNTIYF
J gene: TRBJ1-3
V gene: TRBV6-5
D gene: TRBD1
clone size: -

CDR3 DNA: TGCGCCAGCAGATGGGGGACATTAGGTAATTCACCCCTCCACTTT
CDR3 protein: CASRWGTLGNSPLHF
J gene: TRBJ1-6
V gene: TRBV5-1
D gene: -
clone size: -

CDR3 DNA: TGTGCCAGCAGCCCGAGTGTGGGGAGGGGTCATGAAAAACTGTTTTTT
CDR3 protein: CASSPSVGRGHEKLFF
J gene: TRBJ1-4
V gene: TRBV11-2
D gene: -
clone size: -

CDR3 DNA: TGCGCCAGCAGCGTCCGGGACAGGGGAACTGAAGCTTTCTTT
CDR3 protein: CASSVRDRGTEAFF
J gene: TRBJ1-1
V gene: TRBV5-1
D gene: TRBD1
clone size: -

CDR3 DNA: TGCGCCAGCAGCCAAGGGGCGGGAGGGTACGAGCAGTACTTC
CDR3 protein: CASSQGAGGYEQYF
J gene: TRBJ2-7
V gene: TRBV4-1
D gene: TRBD2
clone size: -

CDR3 DNA: TGTGCCACCAGTGATTCCAGACAGGGTGCAGATACGCAGTATTTT
CDR3 protein: CATSDSRQGADTQYF
J gene: TRBJ2-3
V gene: TRBV24-1
D gene: TRBD1
clone size: -

CDR3 DNA: TGTGCCAGTAATGATGGAGGCTCTGGAAACACCATATATTTT
CDR3 protein: CASNDGGSGNTIYF
J gene: TRBJ1-3
V gene: TRBV19
D gene: -
clone size: few

CDR3 DNA: TGTGCCAGCAGCTTAGTAGGGGGCCCGAACACCGGGGAGCTGTTTTTT
CDR3 protein: CASSLVGGPNTGELFF
J gene: TRBJ2-2
V gene: TRBV7-3
D gene: TRBD1
clone size: -

CDR3 DNA: TGTGCCAGTAGTATAGAGGGTAGCGGCACAGATACGCAGTATTTT
CDR3 protein: CASSIEGSGTDTQYF
J gene: TRBJ2-3
V gene: TRBV19
D gene: -
clone size: once

CDR3 DNA: TGCGCCAGCAGCTTGGCGGTCCCAGGGGGAGGTGGCTACACCTTC
CDR3 protein: CASSLAVPGGGGYTF
J gene: TRBJ1-2
V gene: TRBV5-1
D gene: TRBD1
clone size: -

CDR3 DNA: TGTGCCAGCAGTTCCCCAGGCGGGGACACTGAAGCTTTCTTT
CDR3 protein: CASSSPGGDTEAFF
J gene: TRBJ1-1
V gene: TRBV6-5
D gene: -
clone size: -

CDR3 DNA: TGTGCCAGCAGCTTAGACCCCAGGGCCGGCAATCAGCCCCAGCATTTT
CDR3 protein: CASSLDPRAGNQPQHF
J gene: TRBJ1-5
V gene: TRBV7-2
D gene: -
clone size: -

CDR3 DNA: TGTGCCAGCAGCGCCCGGGACAGGGGCGGCTACACCTTC
CDR3 protein: CASSARDRGGYTF
J gene: TRBJ1-2
V gene: TRBV3-1/TRBV3-2
D gene: TRBD1
clone size: -

CDR3 DNA: TGTGCCAGCTCCCGACAGGGGTCTGGGGCCAACGTCCTGACTTTC
CDR3 protein: CASSRQGSGANVLTF
J gene: TRBJ2-6
V gene: TRBV18
D gene: TRBD1
clone size: -

CDR3 DNA: TGTGCCAGCAGTTTGGGGCAGGGCGGCTACACCTTC
CDR3 protein: CASSLGQGGYTF
J gene: TRBJ1-2
V gene: TRBV12-3/TRBV12-4
D gene: -
clone size: once

CDR3 DNA: TGTGCCAGTAGTCGGACAGGGTTACCCGGGGAGCTGTTTTTT
CDR3 protein: CASSRTGLPGELFF
J gene: TRBJ2-2
V gene: TRBV19
D gene: TRBD1
clone size: -

CDR3 DNA: TGTGCCAGTAGTATAGAGGCCGGGACAGGGGGGGAGACCCAGTACTTC
CDR3 protein: CASSIEAGTGGETQYF
J gene: TRBJ2-5
V gene: TRBV19
D gene: TRBD1
clone size: -

CDR3 DNA: TGCGCCAGCAGTGAGTCAAGGGACAGGTCCCCTGAAGCTTTCTTT
CDR3 protein: CASSESRDRSPEAFF
J gene: TRBJ1-1
V gene: TRBV10-2
D gene: TRBD1
clone size: -

CDR3 DNA: TGTGCCAGCAGCTTACAGGGTGAAGCTTTCTTT
CDR3 protein: CASSLQGEAFF
J gene: TRBJ1-1
V gene: TRBV7-9
D gene: -
clone size: once

CDR3 DNA: TGTGCCAGCACCCCGGACAGGGCTGTCGAAAAACTGTTTTTT
CDR3 protein: CASTPDRAVEKLFF
J gene: TRBJ1-4
V gene: TRBV6-5
D gene: TRBD1
clone size: -

CDR3 DNA: TGCGCCAGCAGCCAAGAGTCCCTTAACTATGGCTACACCTTC
CDR3 protein: CASSQESLNYGYTF
J gene: TRBJ1-2
V gene: TRBV4-1
D gene: -
clone size: -

CDR3 DNA: TGTGCCAGCAGCCCTAACAGGCCTAACAATGAGCAGTTCTTC
CDR3 protein: CASSPNRPNNEQFF
J gene: TRBJ2-1
V gene: TRBV7-9
D gene: -
clone size: -

CDR3 DNA: TGTGCTAGTGGTTTGCTGGCAGATCAGCCCCAGCATTTT
CDR3 protein: CASGLLADQPQHF
J gene: TRBJ1-5
V gene: TRBV12-5
D gene: -
clone size: -

CDR3 DNA: TGTGCCAGCTCCAACTCGTACCAAGAGACCCAGTACTTC
CDR3 protein: CASSNSYQETQYF
J gene: TRBJ2-5
V gene: TRBV11-3
D gene: -
clone size: -

CDR3 DNA: TGTGCCAGCAGTGAACAGCTCGGGGGTATCGGGGAGCTGTTTTTT
CDR3 protein: CASSEQLGGIGELFF
J gene: TRBJ2-2
V gene: TRBV6-1
D gene: -
clone size: -

CDR3 DNA: TGTGCCAGCAGTTTATCAGGGGGAGTGGGCAATCAGCCCCAGCATTTT
CDR3 protein: CASSLSGGVGNQPQHF
J gene: TRBJ1-5
V gene: TRBV28
D gene: TRBD1
clone size: -

CDR3 DNA: TGTGCCAGCAGTGGTAGCGGGGGGGGCCGGGATACGCAGTATTTT
CDR3 protein: CASSGSGGGRDTQYF
J gene: TRBJ2-3
V gene: TRBV2
D gene: TRBD2
clone size: -

CDR3 DNA: TGTGCCAGCAGTTTTTGGACTAGCGGCAATGAGCAGTTCTTC
CDR3 protein: CASSFWTSGNEQFF
J gene: TRBJ2-1
V gene: TRBV27
D gene: TRBD2
clone size: -

CDR3 DNA: TGCGCCAGCAGCTTGACTAGCGGGGGGGCAGATACGCAGTATTTT
CDR3 protein: CASSLTSGGADTQYF
J gene: TRBJ2-3
V gene: TRBV5-1
D gene: TRBD2
clone size: -

CDR3 DNA: TGTGCCAGCAGCTTAAGACAGGGCTCTAGTACTGAAGCTTTCTTT
CDR3 protein: CASSLRQGSSTEAFF
J gene: TRBJ1-1
V gene: TRBV7-3
D gene: TRBD1
clone size: -

CDR3 DNA: TGTGCCAGCAGAGGTGGCGGGTTACTCTCCTACAATGAGCAGTTCTTC
CDR3 protein: CASRGGGLLSYNEQFF
J gene: TRBJ2-1
V gene: TRBV27
D gene: -
clone size: -

CDR3 DNA: TGCGCCAGCAGCTTGATTACGGGACAGACCACAGATACGCAGTATTTT
CDR3 protein: CASSLITGQTTDTQYF
J gene: TRBJ2-3
V gene: TRBV5-1
D gene: TRBD1
clone size: -

CDR3 DNA: TGTGCCAGTAGTCTGAGCGGGGAAAATTCACCCCTCCACTTT
CDR3 protein: CASSLSGENSPLHF
J gene: TRBJ1-6
V gene: TRBV19
D gene: -
clone size: few

CDR3 DNA: TGTGCCAGCAGCTTAACGGGGTCCACAGATACGCAGTATTTT
CDR3 protein: CASSLTGSTDTQYF
J gene: TRBJ2-3
V gene: TRBV7-9
D gene: -
clone size: -

CDR3 DNA: TGCGCCAGCAGCTTGGTAACGGGGGACACTGAAGCTTTCTTT
CDR3 protein: CASSLVTGDTEAFF
J gene: TRBJ1-1
V gene: TRBV5-1
D gene: -
clone size: -

CDR3 DNA: TGTGCCAGCAGTTTACTAGCGGGGGGGCCCAATGAGCAGTTCTTC
CDR3 protein: CASSLLAGGPNEQFF
J gene: TRBJ2-1
V gene: TRBV27
D gene: TRBD2
clone size: -

CDR3 DNA: TGTGCCAGCAGAACCGGGTCCTGGGAGACCCAGTACTTC
CDR3 protein: CASRTGSWETQYF
J gene: TRBJ2-5
V gene: TRBV12-3/TRBV12-4
D gene: -
clone size: -

CDR3 DNA: TGTGCCAGCAGCTTAGCCTCAGAAACCGGGGAGCTGTTTTTT
CDR3 protein: CASSLASETGELFF
J gene: TRBJ2-2
V gene: TRBV7-9
D gene: -
clone size: -

CDR3 DNA: TGCAGCGTTCAACCGGGACAGAATCAGCCCCAGCATTTT
CDR3 protein: CSVQPGQNQPQHF
J gene: TRBJ1-5
V gene: TRBV29-1
D gene: TRBD1
clone size: -

CDR3 DNA: TGTGCCAGCAGTTTCACCCCTGGAGGGGAAAAACTGTTTTTT
CDR3 protein: CASSFTPGGEKLFF
J gene: TRBJ1-4
V gene: TRBV27
D gene: -
clone size: -

CDR3 DNA: TGCGCCAGCAGTGAGTCGGGGGGTAGCGGTTCGGGACAGCCCCAGCATTTT
CDR3 protein: CASSESGGSGSGQPQHF
J gene: TRBJ1-5
V gene: TRBV10-2
D gene: -
clone size: few

CDR3 DNA: TGTGCCAGCCTCCCACTGATTATGAACACTGAAGCTTTCTTT
CDR3 protein: CASLPLIMNTEAFF
J gene: TRBJ1-1
V gene: TRBV7-6
D gene: -
clone size: -

CDR3 DNA: TGTGCCACCAGTGATCGTGGACAGGGGGCGAACACCGGGGAGCTGTTTTTT
CDR3 protein: CATSDRGQGANTGELFF
J gene: TRBJ2-2
V gene: TRBV24-1
D gene: TRBD1
clone size: -

CDR3 DNA: TGTGCCAGCTCACCACCGATGACAGGGGGCGCGAATGGCTACACCTTC
CDR3 protein: CASSPPMTGGANGYTF
J gene: TRBJ1-2
V gene: TRBV18
D gene: TRBD1
clone size: -

CDR3 DNA: TGTGCCAGCAGTCCATTTGACTATGGCTACACCTTC
CDR3 protein: CASSPFDYGYTF
J gene: TRBJ1-2
V gene: TRBV12-3/TRBV12-4
D gene: -
clone size: -

CDR3 DNA: TGTGCCATCAACGCGCGGGAGACCCAGTACTTC
CDR3 protein: CAINARETQYF
J gene: TRBJ2-5
V gene: TRBV2
D gene: -
clone size: -

CDR3 DNA: TGTGCCTGGAAAAGTCCAGGGGCCGTTGGCTACACCTTC
CDR3 protein: CAWKSPGAVGYTF
J gene: TRBJ1-2
V gene: TRBV30
D gene: -
clone size: -

CDR3 DNA: TGTGCCAGCACCGCGGGGGGCGGCTACACCTTC
CDR3 protein: CASTAGGGYTF
J gene: TRBJ1-2
V gene: TRBV27
D gene: -
clone size: -